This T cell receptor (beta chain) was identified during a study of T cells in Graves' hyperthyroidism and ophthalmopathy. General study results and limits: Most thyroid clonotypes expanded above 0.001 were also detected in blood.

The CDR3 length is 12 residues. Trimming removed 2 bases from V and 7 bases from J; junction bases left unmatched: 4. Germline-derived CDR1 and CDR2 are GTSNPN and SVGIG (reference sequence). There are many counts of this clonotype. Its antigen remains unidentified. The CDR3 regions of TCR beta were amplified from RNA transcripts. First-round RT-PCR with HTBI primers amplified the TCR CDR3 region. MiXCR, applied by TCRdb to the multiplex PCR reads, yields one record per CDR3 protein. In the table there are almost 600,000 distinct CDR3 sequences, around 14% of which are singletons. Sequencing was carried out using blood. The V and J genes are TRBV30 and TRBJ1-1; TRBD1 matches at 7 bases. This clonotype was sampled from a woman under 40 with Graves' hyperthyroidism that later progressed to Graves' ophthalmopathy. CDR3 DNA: TGTGCCTGGAGTCGACAGGGCGGTGAAGCTTTCTTT. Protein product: CAWSRQGGEAFF. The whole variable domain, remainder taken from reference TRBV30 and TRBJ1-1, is SQTIHQWPATLVQPVGSPLSLECTVEGTSNPNLYWYRQAAGRGLQLLFYSVGIGQISSEVPQNLSASRPQDRQFILSSKKLLLSDSGFYLCAWSRQGGEAFFGQGTRLTVV.